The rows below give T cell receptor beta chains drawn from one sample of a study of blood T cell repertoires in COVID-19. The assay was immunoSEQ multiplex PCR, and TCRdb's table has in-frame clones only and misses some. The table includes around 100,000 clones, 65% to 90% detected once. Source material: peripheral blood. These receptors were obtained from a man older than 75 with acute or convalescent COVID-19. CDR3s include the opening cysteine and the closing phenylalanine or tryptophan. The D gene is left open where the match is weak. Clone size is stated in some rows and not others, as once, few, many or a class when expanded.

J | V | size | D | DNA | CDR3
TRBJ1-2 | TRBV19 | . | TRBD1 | TGTGCCACCCGGACAGGGGTTGGTGGCTACACCTTC | CATRTGVGGYTF
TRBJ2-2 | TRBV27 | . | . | TGTGCCAGCAGCGGGGGACCACGAAGGGGCACCGGGGAGCTGTTTTTT | CASSGGPRRGTGELFF
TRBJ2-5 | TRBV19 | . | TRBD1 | TGTGCCAGTAGCATGACAGGGGGCCGTGAGACCCAGTACTTC | CASSMTGGRETQYF
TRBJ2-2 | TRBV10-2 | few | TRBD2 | TGCGCCAGCAGTGGACTAGCGGGAGGGAGTACCGGGGAGCTGTTTTTT | CASSGLAGGSTGELFF
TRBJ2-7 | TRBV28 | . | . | TGTGCCAGCAGTTTGGGGGGGCGTTACGAGCAGTACTTC | CASSLGGRYEQYF
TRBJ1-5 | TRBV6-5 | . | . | TGTGCCAGCGGGAGGGACGGCGGGCTGGGTCAGCCCCAGCATTTT | CASGRDGGLGQPQHF
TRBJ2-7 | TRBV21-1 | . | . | TGTGCCAGCGTGGTATCGGACTATAACGAGCAGTACTTC | CASVVSDYNEQYF
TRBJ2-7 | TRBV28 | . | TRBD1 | TGTGCCAGCAGTTTAGGACAGGGCATTTACGAGCAGTACTTC | CASSLGQGIYEQYF
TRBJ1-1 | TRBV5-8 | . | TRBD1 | TGTGCCAGCAGAAAAATTAAGGGGGCTTGGAACACTGAAGCTTTCTTT | CASRKIKGAWNTEAFF
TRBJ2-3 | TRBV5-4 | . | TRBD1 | TGTGCCAGCAGCCGGGACAGGGCGGCAGATACGCAGTATTTT | CASSRDRAADTQYF
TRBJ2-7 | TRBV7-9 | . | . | TGTGCCAGCAGCCCAGGACTGAGATCTCTCTACGAGCAGTACTTC | CASSPGLRSLYEQYF
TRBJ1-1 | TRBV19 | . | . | TGTGCCAGTAGTATAAGCTGGCGGACTGAAGCTTTCTTT | CASSISWRTEAFF
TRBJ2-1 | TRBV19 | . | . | TGTGCCAGTAGTGCCCTGGGGAGTGAGCAGTTCTTC | CASSALGSEQFF
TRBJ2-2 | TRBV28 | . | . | TGTGCCAGCAGTGAGGCGACGTCTTCCGGGGAGCTGTTTTTT | CASSEATSSGELFF
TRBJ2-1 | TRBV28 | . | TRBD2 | TGTGCCAGCATTAGATCTAGCGGTACCTACAATGAGCAGTTCTTC | CASIRSSGTYNEQFF
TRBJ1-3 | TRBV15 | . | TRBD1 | TGTGCCACCAGCAGAGATAAGGACAGGGAAGGAAACACCATATATTTT | CATSRDKDREGNTIYF
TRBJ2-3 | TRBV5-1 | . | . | TGCGCCAGCAGCTTGGACTTTGGCACAGATACGCAGTATTTT | CASSLDFGTDTQYF
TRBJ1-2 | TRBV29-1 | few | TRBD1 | TGCAGCGCTGGACAGGGGGCGGGCGGCTACACCTTC | CSAGQGAGGYTF
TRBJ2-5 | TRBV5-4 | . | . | TGTGCCAGCAGCTTCCGGGAGACCCAGTACTTC | CASSFRETQYF
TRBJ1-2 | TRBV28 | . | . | TGTGCCAGCAGTTGGGTCATGGGAGGGGCTGGTTATGGCTACACCTTC | CASSWVMGGAGYGYTF
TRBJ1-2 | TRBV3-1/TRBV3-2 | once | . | TGTGCCAGCAGCCAAGAGCCGGAGGTGTATGGCTACACCTTC | CASSQEPEVYGYTF
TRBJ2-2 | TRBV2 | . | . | TGTGCCAGCAGTGTTGGGCAGGGTCACACCGGGGAGCTGTTTTTT | CASSVGQGHTGELFF
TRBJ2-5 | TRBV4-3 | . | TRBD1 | TGCGCCAGCAGCCAAGAGGACAGGGCGAAGACCCAGTACTTC | CASSQEDRAKTQYF
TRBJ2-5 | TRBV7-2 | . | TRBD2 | TGTGCCAGCAGCCCTGGGGGACTAGCGGGAGAAGAGACCCAGTACTTC | CASSPGGLAGEETQYF
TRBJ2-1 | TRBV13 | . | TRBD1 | TGTGCCAGCAGCCCCTGGGGTTTGGGACAGGGGTCAAACAATGAGCAGTTCTTC | CASSPWGLGQGSNNEQFF
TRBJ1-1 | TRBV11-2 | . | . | TGTGCCAGCAGCCCCCCTAAAGGGGCGAACACTGAAGCTTTCTTT | CASSPPKGANTEAFF
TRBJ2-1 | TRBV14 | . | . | TGTGCCAGCAGCCACCTGACTGGTCGGGGGAGTGAGCAGTTCTTC | CASSHLTGRGSEQFF
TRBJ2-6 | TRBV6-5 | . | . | TGTGCCAGCAGGAGAGAGGTATCTGGGGCCAACGTCCTGACTTTC | CASRREVSGANVLTF
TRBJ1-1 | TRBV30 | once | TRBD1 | TGTGCCTGGAGGTTTGACAGGGGCACTGAAGCTTTCTTT | CAWRFDRGTEAFF
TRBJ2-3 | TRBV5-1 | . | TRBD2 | TGCGCCAGCAGCCGGGGGAGGGCAGCTAGCACAGATACGCAGTATTTT | CASSRGRAASTDTQYF
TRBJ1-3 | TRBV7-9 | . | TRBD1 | TGTGCCAGCAGCTCGGGACAGGGAAACACCATATATTTT | CASSSGQGNTIYF
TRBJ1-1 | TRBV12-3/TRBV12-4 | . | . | TGTGCCAGCGGCAGGTGGAACACTGAAGCTTTCTTT | CASGRWNTEAFF
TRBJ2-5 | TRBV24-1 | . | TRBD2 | TGTGCCACCAGTGATTTGCGGGAGGGAGAGACCCAGTACTTC | CATSDLREGETQYF
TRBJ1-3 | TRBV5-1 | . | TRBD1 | TGCGCCAGCAGCTTACATCCAAGACAGGGGGGCTCTGGAAACACCATATATTTT | CASSLHPRQGGSGNTIYF
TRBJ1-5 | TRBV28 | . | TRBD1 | TGTGCCAGCACCCCCCCCTTGACAGGGGGCGGTTATGGCAATCAGCCCCAGCATTTT | CASTPPLTGGGYGNQPQHF
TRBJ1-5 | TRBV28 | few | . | TGTGCCAGCCGACCCTTCGTGCGGGAATTGCAGCCCCAGCATTTT | CASRPFVRELQPQHF
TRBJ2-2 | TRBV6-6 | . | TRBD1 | TGTGCCACAGGGGGCGCCACCGGGGAGCTGTTTTTT | CATGGATGELFF
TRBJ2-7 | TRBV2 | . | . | TGTGCCAGCAGTGAGACATTCTCCTACGAGCAGTACTTC | CASSETFSYEQYF
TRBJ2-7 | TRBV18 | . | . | TGTGCCAGCTCCCTTAGACAGAACTACGAGCAGTACTTC | CASSLRQNYEQYF
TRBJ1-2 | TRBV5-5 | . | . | TGTGCCAGCAGCTTCTCAGGGGCGGGTGGCTACACCTTC | CASSFSGAGGYTF
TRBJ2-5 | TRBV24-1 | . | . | TGTGCCACCAGTGATTCGGGATTGACATTGGAGACCCAGTACTTC | CATSDSGLTLETQYF
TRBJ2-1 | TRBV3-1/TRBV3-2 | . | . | TGTGCCAGCAGTTCCCTTTCTAGCAGCGAGCTCAAGTTCTTC | CASSSLSSSELKFF
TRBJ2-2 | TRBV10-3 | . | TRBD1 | TGTGCCATCAACACCGGGACAGGACAAACCGGGGAGCTGTTTTTT | CAINTGTGQTGELFF
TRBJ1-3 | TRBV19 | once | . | TGTGCCAGTAACGACAGGTTGGGGGACACCATATATTTT | CASNDRLGDTIYF
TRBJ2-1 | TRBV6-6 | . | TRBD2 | TGTGCCAGCAGGGGACTAGCGGGAGCTGGGTTCGATGAGCAGTTCTTC | CASRGLAGAGFDEQFF
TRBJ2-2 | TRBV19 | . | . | TGTGCCAGTAGTACAGGGTACTCCGGGGAGCTGTTTTTT | CASSTGYSGELFF
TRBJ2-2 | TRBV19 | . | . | TGTGCCAGTATAGGGGGAGCGAACACCGGGGAGCTGTTTTTT | CASIGGANTGELFF
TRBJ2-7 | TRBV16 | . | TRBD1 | TGTGCCAGCACCCTTTACTCAGGGGGTGAGGGCGAGCAGTACTTC | CASTLYSGGEGEQYF
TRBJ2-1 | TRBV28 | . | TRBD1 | TGTGCCAGCAGTCGTCCGGGACAGGGGGCAGGTGAGCAGTTCTTC | CASSRPGQGAGEQFF